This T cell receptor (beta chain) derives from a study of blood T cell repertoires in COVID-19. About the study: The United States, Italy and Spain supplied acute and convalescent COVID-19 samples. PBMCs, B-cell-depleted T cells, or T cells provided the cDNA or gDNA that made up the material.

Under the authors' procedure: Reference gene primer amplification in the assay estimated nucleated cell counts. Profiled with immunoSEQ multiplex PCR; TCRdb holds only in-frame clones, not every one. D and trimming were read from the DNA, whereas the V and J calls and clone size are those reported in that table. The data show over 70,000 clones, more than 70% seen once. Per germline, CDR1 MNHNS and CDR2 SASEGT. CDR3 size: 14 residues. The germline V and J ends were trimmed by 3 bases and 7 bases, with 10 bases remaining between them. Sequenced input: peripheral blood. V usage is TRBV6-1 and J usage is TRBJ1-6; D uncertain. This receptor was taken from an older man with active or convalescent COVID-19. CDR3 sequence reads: CASSDHSDNSPLHF. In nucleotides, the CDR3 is TGTGCCAGCAGTGATCACAGTGACAATTCACCCCTCCACTTT.